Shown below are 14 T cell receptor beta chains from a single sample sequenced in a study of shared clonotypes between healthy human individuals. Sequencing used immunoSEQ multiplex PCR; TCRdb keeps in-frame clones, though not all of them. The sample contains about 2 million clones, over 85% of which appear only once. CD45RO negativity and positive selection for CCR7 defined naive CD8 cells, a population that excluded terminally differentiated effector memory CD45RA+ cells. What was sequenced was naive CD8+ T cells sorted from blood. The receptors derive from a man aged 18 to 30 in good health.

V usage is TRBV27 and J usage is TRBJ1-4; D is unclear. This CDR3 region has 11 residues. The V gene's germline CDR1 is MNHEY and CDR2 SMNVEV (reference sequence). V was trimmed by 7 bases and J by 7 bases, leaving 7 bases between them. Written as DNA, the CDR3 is TGTGCCAGCAAAGAGGGTGAAAAACTGTTTTTT. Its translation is CASKEGEKLFF.

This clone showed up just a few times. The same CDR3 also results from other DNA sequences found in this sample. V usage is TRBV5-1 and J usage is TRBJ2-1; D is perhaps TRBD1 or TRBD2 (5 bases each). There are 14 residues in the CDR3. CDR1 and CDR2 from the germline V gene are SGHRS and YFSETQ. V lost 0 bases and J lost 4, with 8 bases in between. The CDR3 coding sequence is TGCGCCAGCAGCTTGGGGGACGGTTACAATGAGCAGTTCTTC. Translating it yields CASSLGDGYNEQFF.

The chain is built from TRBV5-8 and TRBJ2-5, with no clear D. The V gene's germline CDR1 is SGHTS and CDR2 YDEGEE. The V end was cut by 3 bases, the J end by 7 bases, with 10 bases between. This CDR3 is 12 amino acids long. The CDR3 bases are TGTGCCAGCAGCTCCCTGGGTGGGACCCAGTACTTC. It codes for CASSSLGGTQYF.

The CDR3 here is CASSLEWTGQRLDEKLFF. Written as DNA, the CDR3 is TGTGCCAGCAGCTTAGAATGGACAGGGCAAAGGCTTGATGAAAAACTGTTTTTT. The chain has TRBV7-9 and TRBJ1-4, with 8 positions matching TRBD1. The V and J ends lost 1 base and 6 bases, in that order; junction bases with no gene match: 13. Germline V gene sequence: CDR1 SEHNR, CDR2 FQNEAQ (reference sequence). There are 18 residues in the CDR3.

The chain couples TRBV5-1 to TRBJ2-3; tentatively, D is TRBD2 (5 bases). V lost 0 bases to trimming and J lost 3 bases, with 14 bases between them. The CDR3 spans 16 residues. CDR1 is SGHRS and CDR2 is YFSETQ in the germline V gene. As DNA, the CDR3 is TGCGCCAGCAGCTTGGAATTTTTCCCGGGGACAGATACGCAGTATTTT. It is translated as CASSLEFFPGTDTQYF.

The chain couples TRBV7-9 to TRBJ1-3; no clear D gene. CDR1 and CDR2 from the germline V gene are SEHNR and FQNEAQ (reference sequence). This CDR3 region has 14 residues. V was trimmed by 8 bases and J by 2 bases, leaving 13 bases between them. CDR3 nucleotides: TGTGCCAGCGGACCCGGAGGCGCTGGAAACACCATATATTTT. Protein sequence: CASGPGGAGNTIYF.

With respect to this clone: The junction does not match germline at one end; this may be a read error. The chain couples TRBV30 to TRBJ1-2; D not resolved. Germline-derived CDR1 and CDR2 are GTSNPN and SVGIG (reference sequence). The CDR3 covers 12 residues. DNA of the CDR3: TGTGCCTGGAGTGTGATCAGGCTCCCTCCCTCCTTC. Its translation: CAWSVIRLPPSF.

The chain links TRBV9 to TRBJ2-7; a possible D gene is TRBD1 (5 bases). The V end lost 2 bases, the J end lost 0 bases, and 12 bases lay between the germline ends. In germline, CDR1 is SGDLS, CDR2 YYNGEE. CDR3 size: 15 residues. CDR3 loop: CASSVGPASSYEQYF. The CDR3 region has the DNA TGTGCCAGCAGCGTGGGGCCGGCGAGCTCCTACGAGCAGTACTTC.

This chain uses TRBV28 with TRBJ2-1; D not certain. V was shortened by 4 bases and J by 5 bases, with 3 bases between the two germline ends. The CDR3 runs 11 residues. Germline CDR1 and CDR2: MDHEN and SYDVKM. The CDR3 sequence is CASSSHNEQFF. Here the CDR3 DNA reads TGTGCCAGCAGTTCGCACAATGAGCAGTTCTTC.

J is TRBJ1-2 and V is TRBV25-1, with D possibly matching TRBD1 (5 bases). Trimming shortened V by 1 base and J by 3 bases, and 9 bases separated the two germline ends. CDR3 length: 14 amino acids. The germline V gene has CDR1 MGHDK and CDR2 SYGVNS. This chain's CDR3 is CASSESSGYYGYTF. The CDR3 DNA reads TGTGCCAGCAGTGAATCTTCAGGGTACTATGGCTACACCTTC.

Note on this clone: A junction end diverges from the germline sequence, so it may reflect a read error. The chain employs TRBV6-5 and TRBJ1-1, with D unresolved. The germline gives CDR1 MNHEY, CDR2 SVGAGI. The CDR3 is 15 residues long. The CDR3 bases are TGTGCCAGCAGTTACCGAACTGGGCCGAACCCTGAAGCTTTCTTT. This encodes CASSYRTGPNPEAFF.

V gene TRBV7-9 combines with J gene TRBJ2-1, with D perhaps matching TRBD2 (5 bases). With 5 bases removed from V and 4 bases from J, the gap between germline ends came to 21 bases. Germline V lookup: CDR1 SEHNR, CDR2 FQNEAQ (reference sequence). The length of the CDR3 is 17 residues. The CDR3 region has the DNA TGTGCCAGCAGCGGGAGCTTTGGGGTTGACCCTTACAATGAGCAGTTCTTC. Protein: CASSGSFGVDPYNEQFF.

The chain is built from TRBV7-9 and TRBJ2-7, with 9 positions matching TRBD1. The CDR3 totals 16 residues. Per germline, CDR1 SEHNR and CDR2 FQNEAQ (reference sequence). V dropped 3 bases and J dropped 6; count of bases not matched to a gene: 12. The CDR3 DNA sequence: TGTGCCAGCAGCTTCACCCCGGGACAGGGTTCGGGCGAGCAGTACTTC. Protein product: CASSFTPGQGSGEQYF.

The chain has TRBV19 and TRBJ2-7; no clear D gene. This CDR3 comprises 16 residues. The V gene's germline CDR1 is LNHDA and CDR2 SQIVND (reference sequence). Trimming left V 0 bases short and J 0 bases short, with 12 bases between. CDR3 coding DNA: TGTGCCAGTAGTATAGATATTGAGACATCCTCCTACGAGCAGTACTTC. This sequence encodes CASSIDIETSSYEQYF.